This TCR beta chain is drawn from a study of blood T cells in healthy people across ages (dated by TCRdb to the mid-2010s). About the full investigation: In model experiments, template switching captured roughly one uniquely barcoded TCR beta cDNA molecule for every two T cells. Age-related changes in TCR beta repertoire diversity were measured in the study by deep sequencing normalized with unique cDNA molecular identifiers. Donors were grouped into four age groups: young (average approximately 16 years), middle-aged (around 39), aged (over 55) and long-lived (82). Donors of different ages were randomly distributed across sequencing lanes to avoid experimental bias. Two additional independent replicas of 1 million unique cDNA reads from the same blood draw were analyzed for two donors (one aged 18 to 30 and one aged 80 or older). Broad study findings and their caveats: The percentage of naive T cells measured by flow cytometry correlated strongly with observed TCR beta diversity. Compared with the aged group, the long-lived group had more naive CD4+ T cells, fewer expanded clones and increased TCR diversity, suggesting age selection. Because donor CMV infection status was unknown, age-related changes in expanded clonotypes were potentially confounded. Because profiling used bulk unsorted PBMCs, naive and antigen-experienced compartments could not be compared conclusively. Estimates of total diversity from one million sequenced T cells were regarded as lower bounds and underestimates. Observed TCR beta diversity per million T cells fell roughly linearly with age, and a significant reduction was already apparent by age roughly 40.

The CDR3 covers 13 residues, taking in both the cysteine and the phenylalanine. Here the CDR3 DNA is all that survives: 39 bases in frame from base 1. Sequences WSHSY (CDR1) and SAAADI (CDR2) are obtained from the germline V gene. Trimming takes 7 bases from V and 0 bases from J, and the germline ends sit 10 bases apart. In regard to this clonotype: Its antigen target is currently unknown. The record has no base qualities; no much larger clone is one base away.

Library method: 5' RACE. The sequencer was an Illumina HiSeq 2500. The second PCR ran for roughly 7 to 12 cycles and used a J-beta primer mix along with a sample-barcoded 5' primer. A template-switch 5' adaptor carrying 12 random nucleotides introduced a unique molecular identifier onto each TCR beta cDNA molecule. Each sample yielded at least 2.5 million CDR3-containing paired-end reads. First-strand cDNA was synthesized from all RNA with the Mint cDNA synthesis kit, primed by a TRBC-specific oligonucleotide. All cDNA was treated with uracil-DNA glycosylase and then went through a first 18-cycle PCR with the universal primers M1SS and BC2_uni_R. As for the original processing: Each sample was normalized by randomly selecting 1 million high-quality reads, each carrying a distinct molecular identifier. Reads sharing molecular identifiers were discarded rather than binned into consensus sequences. MiTCR, run with a Q25 quality threshold and the strictest error-elimination algorithm, handled CDR3 identification, clonotype clustering and error correction. A nonparametric unseen species model with Euler transformation was used to estimate lower-bound total TCR beta diversity. The public sequencing data were trimmed at Q25 with fastp and processed into clonotypes with MiXCR by TCRdb, which kept only in-frame beta chains. Each entry is one CDR3 protein sequence, shown with its most common DNA and genes. These V and J calls derive from TCRdb rather than the authors' analysis. The sample table records over 1,300,000 distinct CDR3 sequences; around 59% of these occur just once. Jointly, the top ten make up more than 6% of the sample.

The approximately 39 donors, aged roughly 6 to 95 years, were systemically healthy Caucasian individuals from Russia. Around 10 milliliters of peripheral blood were collected from each donor into EDTA-treated Vacutainer tubes. Ficoll-Paque density-gradient centrifugation was used to isolate PBMCs, with at least 6.5 million per sample. Total RNA, at least 6 micrograms per sample, was extracted from PBMCs with Trizol reagent. For every donor, an aliquot of PBMCs went through flow cytometry to measure the percentages of naive CD45RAhigh/CD27high T cells. Sequencing input: blood. The V and J genes are TRBV10-2 and TRBJ2-7; no D gene call is confident. The TCR originated in a young man in good health. CDR3 protein: CASMDGYSYEQYF. The nucleotides are TGCGCCAGCATGGACGGATACTCCTACGAGCAGTACTTC.